This T cell receptor beta chain was profiled in a study of T cell responses to AZD1222 COVID-19 vaccine. Notes on the study in general: In a largely white British group with more females than males, clonal diversity was possibly underestimated. Just a handful of AZD1222 recipients were seropositive at baseline.

Germline V gene lookup returns CDR1 SGHDN and CDR2 FVKESK. The CDR3 has 17 residues. Trimming removed 1 base from V and 5 bases from J, with 20 bases in between. Data came from immunoSEQ multiplex PCR; TCRdb stores just in-frame clones and leaves some out. The sample shows some 120,000 clones, approximately 86% of them seen only once. A note on this clone: Its antigen is unknown.

The gene calls are TRBV14 and TRBJ1-1; D is uncertain. This clonotype was sampled from an adult in good health. The sample in question was peripheral blood, obtained on day 0 of AZD1222 vaccination. The CDR3 spells CASSQGSGLQKQTEAFF. In DNA form, the CDR3 reads TGTGCCAGCAGCCAAGGGTCGGGCTTACAGAAACAAACTGAAGCTTTCTTT.